This T cell receptor (beta chain) was obtained from a study of blood T cell repertoires in COVID-19. Study as a whole: Donors in the United States, Italy and Spain gave samples during acute or convalescent COVID-19.

The CDR3 runs 13 residues. The V and J ends lost 3 bases and 1 base respectively, with 6 bases between them. In the study's own analysis: Quantification of nucleated cells was approximated via reference gene primer amplification. Profiled with immunoSEQ multiplex PCR; TCRdb holds only in-frame clones, not every one. The DNA gave D and trimming, while V, J and clone size come from that table. Counted here are roughly 79,000 clones, 84% occurring once; the ten biggest clones make up 3.5%. The sequence came from a man aged 50 or older with acute or convalescent COVID-19. The sequenced sample was peripheral blood. The rearrangement links TRBV12-3 or TRBV12-4 to TRBJ1-1; no firm D call. The CDR3 region has the DNA TGTGCCAGCAGTTTGCGACAGAACACTGAAGCTTTCTTT. Encoded protein: CASSLRQNTEAFF.